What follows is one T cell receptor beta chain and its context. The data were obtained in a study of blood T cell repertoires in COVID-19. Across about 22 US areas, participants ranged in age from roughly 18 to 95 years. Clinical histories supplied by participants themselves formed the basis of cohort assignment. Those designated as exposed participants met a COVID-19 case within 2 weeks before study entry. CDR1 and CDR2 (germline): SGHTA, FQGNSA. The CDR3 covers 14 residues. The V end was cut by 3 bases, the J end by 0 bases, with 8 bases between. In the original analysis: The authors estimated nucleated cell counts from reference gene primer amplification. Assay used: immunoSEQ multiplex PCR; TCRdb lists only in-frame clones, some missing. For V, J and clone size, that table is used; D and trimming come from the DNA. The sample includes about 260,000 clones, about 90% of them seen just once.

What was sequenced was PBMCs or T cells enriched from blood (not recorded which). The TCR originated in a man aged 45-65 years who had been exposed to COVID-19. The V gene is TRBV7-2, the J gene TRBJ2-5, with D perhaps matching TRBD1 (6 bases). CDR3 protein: CASSFDRYQETQYF. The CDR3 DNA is TGTGCCAGCAGCTTTGACAGGTACCAAGAGACCCAGTACTTC. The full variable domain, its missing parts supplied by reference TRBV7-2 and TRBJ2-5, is GAGVSQSPSNKVTEKGKDVELRCDPISGHTALYWYRQSLGQGLEFLIYFQGNSAPDKSGLPSDRFSAERTGGSVSTLTIQRTQQEDSAVYLCASSFDRYQETQYFGPGTRLLVL.